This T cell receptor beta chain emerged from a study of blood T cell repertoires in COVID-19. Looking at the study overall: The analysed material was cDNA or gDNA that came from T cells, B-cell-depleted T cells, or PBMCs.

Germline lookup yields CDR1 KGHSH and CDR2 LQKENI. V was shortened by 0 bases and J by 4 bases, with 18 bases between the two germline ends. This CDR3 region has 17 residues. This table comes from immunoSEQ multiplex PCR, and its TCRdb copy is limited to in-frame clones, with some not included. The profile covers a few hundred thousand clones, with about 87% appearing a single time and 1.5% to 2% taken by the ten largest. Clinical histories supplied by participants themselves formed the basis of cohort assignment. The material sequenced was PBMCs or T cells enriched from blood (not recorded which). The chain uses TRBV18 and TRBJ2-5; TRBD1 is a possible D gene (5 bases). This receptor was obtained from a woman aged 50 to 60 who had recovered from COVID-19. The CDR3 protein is CASSPPSVAQGGETQYF. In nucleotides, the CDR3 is TGTGCCAGCTCACCACCGAGCGTAGCCCAGGGTGGAGAGACCCAGTACTTC. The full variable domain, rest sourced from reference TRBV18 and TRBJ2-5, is NAGVMQNPRHLVRRRGQEARLRCSPMKGHSHVYWYRQLPEEGLKFMVYLQKENIIDESGMPKERFSAEFPKEGPSILRIQQVVRGDSAAYFCASSPPSVAQGGETQYFGPGTRLLVL.